This TCR beta chain was captured in a study of T cell repertoires in aging, cancer and after chemotherapy (dated by TCRdb to about 2019). Looking at the study overall: The donors fell into six age groups ranging from 30 or younger to 70 or older, and each group had at least three individuals. In the hematological group, the paired samples taken before and after chemotherapy came from chronic lymphocytic leukemia patients who were treated with regimens based on fludarabine or bendamustine. The complete dataset included about 9.1 million TCR reads. To look at immunoaging and at how T cells reconstitute after chemotherapy, the study profiled TCR beta repertoires in peripheral blood from both healthy donors and cancer patients. A cohort of around 210 cancer patients (over 90 with hematological and around 120 with solid cancers) was assembled, and under 100 healthy donors were included as a reference group.

Rearranged TRB sequences spanning V, D and J segments were amplified in a multiplex touch-down PCR with a mixed TRB-A/B primer pool. Illumina adapters and sample indices were added to the amplicons in two consecutive PCR reactions performed with Phusion HS II polymerase. Amplicons were gel-purified with the NucleoSpin Gel and PCR Clean-up kit, then checked with Qubit and an Agilent 2100 Bioanalyzer. Sequencing of the libraries was done on an Illumina MiSeq with paired-end, single-indexed 600-cycle runs. The source study handled its data this way. MiXCR versions 2.12 and 3.0.5 were used to process TRB sequences. A clone was defined as each unique CDR3 nucleotide sequence, and only productive sequences supported by at least two reads were kept. Repertoire metrics included Shannon diversity, evenness, clonality (one minus evenness), and alpha-parameterized diversity profiles from alpha 0 to 5. Generation probabilities of clones in paired pre- and post-chemotherapy samples were computed with the IGoR algorithm. TCRdb reanalyzed the raw reads on its own, using fastp at Q25 for trimming and MiXCR for clone calling, and kept in-frame beta chains. Rows are unified per CDR3 protein, each entry keeping the most common DNA and genes. Clone size and V and J calls follow TCRdb, not the original study. The sample table holds about 1,500 distinct CDR3 sequences, of which around 54% were seen once. The ten most abundant clones make up approximately 80% of the sample.

Results the study describes overall, beyond this receptor: Hematological cancer patients had lymphoid organ infiltration, which may itself impair thymic emigration or peripheral T cell expansion. An increase in median generation probability over the chemotherapy interval was observed in both cancer cohorts, suggesting that the repertoire was reconstituted through rebound thymic output. In healthy donors, the decline in TCR diversity with age was mainly due to loss of richness, whereas in cancer patients loss of evenness also played a role. According to the authors, the repertoire data do not permit conclusions about immunological memory after chemotherapy. Compared with age-matched healthy donors, untreated patients with either hematological or solid cancers had significantly lower TCR diversity in the blood along with higher clonality.

Instead of sorted cells or RNA, genomic DNA extracted from peripheral blood served as the source for amplifying TCR beta rearrangements. This clonotype has a handful of counts. This clone's antigen is unknown. No base quality information exists; no much larger clone differs at one position. The germline V gene gives CDR1 as MNHEY and CDR2 as SVGAGI. The CDR3 sequence holds 14 residues, the cysteine and phenylalanine included. Of all the DNA, just the CDR3 is kept, 42 bases in frame from base 1. Trimmed from V: 6 bases; trimmed from J: 4 bases; junction bases lacking a gene match: 5. The receptor's source is a human donor with a blood cancer. The V and J genes are TRBV6-5 and TRBJ2-7; TRBD1 matches 11 bases in the middle. Material: blood. The sequenced DNA: TGTGCCAGCAGACGGACAGGGGGCTGGTACGAGCAGTACTTC. Translated, this gives CASRRTGGWYEQYF.